This TCR beta chain was found in a study of cytomegalovirus exposure and HLA in healthy donors. Study-level results: The study found most TCR sequences rare, yet found some public TCRs in many donors. TCR beta chains numbering more than 150 were designated cytomegalovirus-associated.

This CDR3 spans 14 amino acids. Trimming cost V 2 bases and J 9 bases; bases outside gene matches: 6. From germline, CDR1 is SGHNT and CDR2 YENEEA. Note on this clone: Its target is unknown.

Here immunoSEQ multiplex PCR was the method, and the copy in TCRdb shows in-frame clones only, minus some. The sample holds around 80,000 clones, roughly 96% seen once. Sequenced: PBMCs. The chain recombines TRBV11-3 with TRBJ2-1, with 8 positions matching TRBD2. This receptor was identified in a woman aged 18-29 years in good health and CMV-seronegative. CDR3 DNA sequence: TGTGCCAGCAGCTTATCGGGACTAGGGGGTGAGCAGTTCTTC. It translates to CASSLSGLGGEQFF. Using reference TRBV11-3 and TRBJ2-1 for the parts outside the CDR3, the full variable domain is EAGVVQSPRYKIIEKKQPVAFWCNPISGHNTLYWYLQNLGQGPELLIRYENEEAVDDSQLPKDRFSAERLKGVDSTLKIQPAELGDSAVYLCASSLSGLGGEQFFGPGTRLTVL.